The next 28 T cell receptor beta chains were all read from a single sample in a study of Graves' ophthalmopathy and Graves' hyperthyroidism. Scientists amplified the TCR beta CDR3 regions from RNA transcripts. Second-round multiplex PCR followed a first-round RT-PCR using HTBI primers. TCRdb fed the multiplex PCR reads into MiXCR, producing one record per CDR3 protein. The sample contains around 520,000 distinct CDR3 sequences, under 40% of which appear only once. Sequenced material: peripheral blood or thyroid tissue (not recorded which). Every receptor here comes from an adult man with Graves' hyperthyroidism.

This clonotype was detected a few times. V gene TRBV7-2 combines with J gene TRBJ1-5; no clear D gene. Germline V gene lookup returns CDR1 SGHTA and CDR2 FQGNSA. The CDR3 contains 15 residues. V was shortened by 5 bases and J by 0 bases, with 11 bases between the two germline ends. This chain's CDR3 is CASSQAPFSNQPQHF. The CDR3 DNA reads TGTGCCAGCAGCCAAGCGCCTTTTAGCAATCAGCCCCAGCATTTT.

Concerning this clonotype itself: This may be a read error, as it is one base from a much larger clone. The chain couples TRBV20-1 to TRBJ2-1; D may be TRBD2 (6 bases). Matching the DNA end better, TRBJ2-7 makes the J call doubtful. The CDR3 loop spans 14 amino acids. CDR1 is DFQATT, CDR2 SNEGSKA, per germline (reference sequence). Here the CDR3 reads CSARSVSGYNEQYF. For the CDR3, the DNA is TGCAGTGCTAGGTCGGTTAGCGGCTACAATGAGCAGTACTTC.

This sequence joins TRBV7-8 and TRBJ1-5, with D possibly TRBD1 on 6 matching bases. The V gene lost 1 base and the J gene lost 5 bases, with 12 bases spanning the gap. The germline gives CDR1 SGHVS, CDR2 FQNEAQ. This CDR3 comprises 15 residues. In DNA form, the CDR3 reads TGTGCCAGCAGCTTAGGCCGAGCAGGGGATCAGCCCCAGCATTTT. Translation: CASSLGRAGDQPQHF. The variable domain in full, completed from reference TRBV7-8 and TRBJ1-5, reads GAGVSQSPRYKVAKRGQDVALRCDPISGHVSLFWYQQALGQGPEFLTYFQNEAQLDKSGLPSDRFFAERPEGSVSTLKIQRTQQEDSAVYLCASSLGRAGDQPQHFGDGTRLSIL.

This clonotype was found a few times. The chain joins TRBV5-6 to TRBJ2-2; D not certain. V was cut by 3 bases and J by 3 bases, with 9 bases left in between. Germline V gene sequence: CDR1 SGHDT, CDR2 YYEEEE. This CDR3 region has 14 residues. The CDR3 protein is CASSWNLYTGELFF. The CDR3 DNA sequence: TGTGCCAGCAGCTGGAACCTCTACACCGGGGAGCTGTTTTTT.

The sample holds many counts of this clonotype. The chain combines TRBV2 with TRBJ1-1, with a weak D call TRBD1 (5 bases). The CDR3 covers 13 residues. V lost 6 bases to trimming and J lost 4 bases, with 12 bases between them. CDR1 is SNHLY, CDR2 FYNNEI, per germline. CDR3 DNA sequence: TGTGCCAGCAGGGGAGGGGCGACCACTGAAGCTTTCTTT. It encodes CASRGGATTEAFF.

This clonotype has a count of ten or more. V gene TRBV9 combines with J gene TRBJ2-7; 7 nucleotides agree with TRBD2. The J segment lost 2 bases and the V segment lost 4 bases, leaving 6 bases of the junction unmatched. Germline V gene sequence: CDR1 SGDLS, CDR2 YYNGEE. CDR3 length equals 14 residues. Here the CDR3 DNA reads TGTGCCAGCAGCCCTAGCGGCGTCCCCTACGAGCAGTACTTC. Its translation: CASSPSGVPYEQYF.

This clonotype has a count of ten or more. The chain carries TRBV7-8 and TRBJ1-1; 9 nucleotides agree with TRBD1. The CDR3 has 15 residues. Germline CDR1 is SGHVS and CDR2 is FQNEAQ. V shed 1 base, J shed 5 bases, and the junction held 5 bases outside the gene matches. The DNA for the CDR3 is TGTGCCAGCAGCTTAGGGGGACAGGGAGGAACTGAAGCTTTCTTT. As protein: CASSLGGQGGTEAFF.

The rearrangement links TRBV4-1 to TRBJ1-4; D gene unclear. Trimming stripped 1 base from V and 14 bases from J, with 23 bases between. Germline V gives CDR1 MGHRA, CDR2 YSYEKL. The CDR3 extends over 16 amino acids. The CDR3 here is CASSQGAPTDPGLLFF. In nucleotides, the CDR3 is TGCGCCAGCAGCCAAGGAGCTCCTACGGACCCGGGCCTCCTGTTTTTT.

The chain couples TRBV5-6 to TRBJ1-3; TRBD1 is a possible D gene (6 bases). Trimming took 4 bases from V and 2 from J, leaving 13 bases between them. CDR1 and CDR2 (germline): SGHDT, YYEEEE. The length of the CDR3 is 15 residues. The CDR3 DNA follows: TGTGCCAGCAGCCCCCGAGGGGGTACTGGAAACACCATATATTTT. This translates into CASSPRGGTGNTIYF.

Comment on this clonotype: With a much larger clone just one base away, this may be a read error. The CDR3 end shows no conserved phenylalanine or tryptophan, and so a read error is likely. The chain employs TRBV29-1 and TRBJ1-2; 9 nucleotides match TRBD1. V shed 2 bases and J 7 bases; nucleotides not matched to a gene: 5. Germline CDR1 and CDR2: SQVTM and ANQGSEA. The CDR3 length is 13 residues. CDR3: CSVETQGAGGYTL. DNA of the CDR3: TGCAGCGTTGAAACACAGGGGGCTGGTGGCTACACCCTC.

CDR3 loop: CASSLTPGSQETQYF. CDR3 sequence (DNA): TGTGCCAGCAGCTTAACCCCGGGGTCCCAAGAGACCCAGTACTTC. This chain connects TRBV5-6 to TRBJ2-5; TRBD2 might be the D (5 bases). CDR1 is SGHDT and CDR2 is YYEEEE in the germline V gene. The length of the CDR3 is 15 residues. V lost 2 bases to trimming and J lost 1 base, with 12 bases between them.

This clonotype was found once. The CDR3 DNA reads TGTGCCAGCTCACGGCACAACTCTGGGGCCAACGTCCTGACTTTC. Translation: CASSRHNSGANVLTF. This chain connects TRBV18 to TRBJ2-6; no clear D. Germline V gene sequence: CDR1 KGHSH, CDR2 LQKENI. This CDR3 is built from 15 residues. The V end was cut by 4 bases, the J end by 0 bases, with 7 bases between.

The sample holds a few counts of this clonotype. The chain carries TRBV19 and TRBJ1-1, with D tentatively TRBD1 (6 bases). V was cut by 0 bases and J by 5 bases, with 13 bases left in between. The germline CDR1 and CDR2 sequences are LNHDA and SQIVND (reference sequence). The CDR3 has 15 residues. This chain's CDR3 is CASSIEGGRRTEAFF. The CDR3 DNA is TGTGCCAGTAGTATAGAGGGGGGGCGGCGGACTGAAGCTTTCTTT. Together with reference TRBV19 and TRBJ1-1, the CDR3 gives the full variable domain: DGGITQSPKYLFRKEGQNVTLSCEQNLNHDAMYWYRQDPGQGLRLIYYSQIVNDFQKGDIAEGYSVSREKKESFPLTVTSAQKNPTAFYLCASSIEGGRRTEAFFGQGTRLTVV.

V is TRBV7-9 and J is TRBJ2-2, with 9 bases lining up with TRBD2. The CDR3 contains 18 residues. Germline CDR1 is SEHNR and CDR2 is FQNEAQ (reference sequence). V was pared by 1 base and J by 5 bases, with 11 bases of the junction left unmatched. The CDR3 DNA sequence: TGTGCCAGCAGCTTAGAGTCGGGGCGGGGGGGAGAGACCGGGGAGCTGTTTTTT. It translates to CASSLESGRGGETGELFF.

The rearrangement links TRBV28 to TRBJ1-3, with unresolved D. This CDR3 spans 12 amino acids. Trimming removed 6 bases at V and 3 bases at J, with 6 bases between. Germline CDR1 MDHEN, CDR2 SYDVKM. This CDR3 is CASSTNGNTIYF. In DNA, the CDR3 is TGTGCCAGCAGCACTAATGGAAACACCATATATTTT.

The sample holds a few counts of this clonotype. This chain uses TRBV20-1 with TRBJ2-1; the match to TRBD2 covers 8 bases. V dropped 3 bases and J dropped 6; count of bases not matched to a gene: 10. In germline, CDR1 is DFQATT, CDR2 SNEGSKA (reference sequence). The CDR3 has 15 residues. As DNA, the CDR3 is TGCAGTGCTAGGGCCCGGACTAGCCGGTCCAATGAGCAGTTCTTC. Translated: CSARARTSRSNEQFF.

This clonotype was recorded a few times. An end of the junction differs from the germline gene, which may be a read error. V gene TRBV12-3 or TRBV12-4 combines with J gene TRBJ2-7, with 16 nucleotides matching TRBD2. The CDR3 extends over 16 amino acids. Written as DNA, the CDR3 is TGTGCCAGCAGCCCCACCGGGACTAGCGGGAGGGCCGGGGAGTTCTTC. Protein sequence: CASSPTGTSGRAGEFF.

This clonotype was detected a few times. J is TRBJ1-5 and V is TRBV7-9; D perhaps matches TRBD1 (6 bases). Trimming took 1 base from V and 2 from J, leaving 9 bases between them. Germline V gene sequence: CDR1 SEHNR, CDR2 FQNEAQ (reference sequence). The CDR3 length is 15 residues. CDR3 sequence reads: CASSLEQGGNQPQHF. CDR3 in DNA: TGTGCCAGCAGCTTAGAACAGGGCGGCAATCAGCCCCAGCATTTT.

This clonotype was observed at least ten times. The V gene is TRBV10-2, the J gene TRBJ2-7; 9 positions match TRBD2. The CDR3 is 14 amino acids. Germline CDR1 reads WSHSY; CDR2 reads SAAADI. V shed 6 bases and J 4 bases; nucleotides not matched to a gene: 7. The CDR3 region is CASRASGENYEQYF. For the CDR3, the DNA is TGCGCCAGCAGGGCTAGCGGGGAGAATTACGAGCAGTACTTC.

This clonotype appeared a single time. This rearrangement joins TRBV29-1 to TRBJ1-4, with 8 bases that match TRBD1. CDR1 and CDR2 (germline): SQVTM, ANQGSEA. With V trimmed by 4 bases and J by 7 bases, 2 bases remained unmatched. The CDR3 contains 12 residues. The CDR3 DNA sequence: TGCAGCGTTGTACAGGGGGGTGAAAAACTGTTTTTT. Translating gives CSVVQGGEKLFF.

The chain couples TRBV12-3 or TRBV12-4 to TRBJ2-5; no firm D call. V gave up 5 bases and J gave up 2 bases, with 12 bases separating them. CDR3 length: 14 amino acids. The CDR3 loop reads CASSSTATQETQYF. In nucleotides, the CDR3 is TGTGCCAGCAGTAGCACGGCTACGCAAGAGACCCAGTACTTC.

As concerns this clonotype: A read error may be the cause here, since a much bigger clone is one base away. The CDR3 DNA follows: TGTGCCACCAGTGAGTCGGTGGGTGATGAAAAACTGTTTTTT. Amino acids: CATSESVGDEKLFF. This chain links TRBV24-1 with TRBJ1-4; D is unclear. This CDR3 comprises 14 residues. Germline V lookup: CDR1 KGHDR, CDR2 SFDVKD. Trimming cost V 4 bases and J 6 bases, with 11 bases left between them.

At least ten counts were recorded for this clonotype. For the CDR3, the DNA is TGTGCCAGTAGTATAGAGGGGACAGGGGTCACTGAAGCTTTCTTT. Its translation is CASSIEGTGVTEAFF. The chain links TRBV19 to TRBJ1-1; TRBD1 agrees at 10 bases. V shed 0 bases and J 4 bases; nucleotides not matched to a gene: 2. The CDR3 totals 15 residues. Germline lookup yields CDR1 LNHDA and CDR2 SQIVND (reference sequence).

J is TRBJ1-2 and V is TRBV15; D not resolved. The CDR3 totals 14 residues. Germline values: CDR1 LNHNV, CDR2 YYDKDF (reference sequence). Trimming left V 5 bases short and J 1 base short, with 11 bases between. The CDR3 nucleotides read TGTGCCACCAGCTCACCATCGCTTAACTATGGCTACACCTTC. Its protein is CATSSPSLNYGYTF.

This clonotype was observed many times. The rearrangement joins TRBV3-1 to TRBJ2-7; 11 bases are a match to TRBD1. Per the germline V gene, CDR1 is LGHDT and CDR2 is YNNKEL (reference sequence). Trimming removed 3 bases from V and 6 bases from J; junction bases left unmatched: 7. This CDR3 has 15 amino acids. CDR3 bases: TGTGCCAGCAGCCAGACACCCGGGACAGGGGGCGAGCAGTACTTC. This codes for CASSQTPGTGGEQYF.

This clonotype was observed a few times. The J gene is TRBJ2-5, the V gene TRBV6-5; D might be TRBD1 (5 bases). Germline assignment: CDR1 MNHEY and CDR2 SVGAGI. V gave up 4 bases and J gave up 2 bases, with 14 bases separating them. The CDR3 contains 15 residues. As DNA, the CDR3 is TGTGCCAGCAGTTCAATCCAGGCAGGGCAAGAGACCCAGTACTTC. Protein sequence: CASSSIQAGQETQYF.

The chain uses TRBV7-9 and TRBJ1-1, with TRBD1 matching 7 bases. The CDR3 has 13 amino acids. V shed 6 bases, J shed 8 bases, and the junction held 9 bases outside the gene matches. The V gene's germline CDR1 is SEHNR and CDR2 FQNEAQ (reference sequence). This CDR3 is CASSYAGTAEAFF. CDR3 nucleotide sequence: TGTGCCAGCAGTTACGCCGGGACAGCAGAAGCTTTCTTT.

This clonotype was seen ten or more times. CDR3 residues: CAATGFSGNTIYF. The CDR3, as DNA: TGCGCCGCAACAGGGTTCTCTGGAAACACCATATATTTT. The chain joins TRBV10-2 to TRBJ1-3, with D possibly matching TRBD1 (6 bases). CDR3 size: 13 residues. Trimming stripped 11 bases from V and 0 bases from J, with 11 bases between. Germline V gene sequence: CDR1 WSHSY, CDR2 SAAADI.